The clone carrying this TCR beta chain has a count of ten or more. Its antigen is currently unknown. The sample belongs to a study of neurological immune-mediated disorders. Study-level results: The absence of any CDR3 amino acid sequence shared by expanded clones across subjects suggests that repertoires were private in all groups.

This sample's time point: longitudinal time-point 3. The unsorted libraries were made from 2 million PBMCs kept at -80 C. 5'RACE employing 10-nucleotide random UMIs yielded the cDNA. A single run covered 15-18 subjects with over 160 million TCR-beta sequences. TCRdb redid the calling of the 5' RACE reads with MiXCR, one entry per CDR3 protein. There are more than 95,000 distinct CDR3 sequences in the sample; approximately 10% occur only once, and about 3.1% lies in the top ten. CDR1 is SGHRS and CDR2 is YFSETQ in the germline V gene. CDR3 length: 15 amino acids. Trimming took off 2 bases at V and 2 bases at J, with 11 bases between the two ends.

The chain links TRBV5-1 to TRBJ1-3; the D gene is possibly TRBD1 (6 bases). Input material: PBMCs. The sequence came from a female donor with HTLV-1-associated myelopathy (HAM/TSP). DNA for the CDR3: TGCGCCAGCAGCTTAGATGGGACACCTGGAAACACCATATATTTT. Amino acids: CASSLDGTPGNTIYF.